What follows are 17 T cell receptor beta chains derived from one specimen sequenced in a study of T-cell memory formation after mild COVID-19. One entry per CDR3 protein, called by TCRdb with MiXCR from the 5' RACE reads. The sample lists 450,000 or so distinct CDR3 sequences, roughly 23% seen once, with roughly an eighth in the top ten. Sequenced material: PBMCs or a T cell subset sorted from them (not recorded which). The source is an adult woman who had mild COVID-19 (a few samples of this study predate the infection). Cell type and time point are not known.

The table lists this clonotype with many counts. The chain joins TRBV12-3 or TRBV12-4 to TRBJ2-3, with D perhaps TRBD1 (6 bases). This CDR3 is built from 15 residues. Trimming cost V 8 bases and J 2 bases, with 17 bases left between them. Written as DNA, the CDR3 is TGTGCCAGCTCATCAGGGGAGCCATACACAGATACGCAGTATTTT. This encodes CASSSGEPYTDTQYF.

In its sample, this clonotype was seen once. The rearrangement joins TRBV27 to TRBJ2-1; D gene unclear. CDR1 is MNHEY and CDR2 is SMNVEV in the germline V gene (reference sequence). The CDR3 has 15 residues. Trimming shortened V by 5 bases and J by 4 bases, and 15 bases separated the two germline ends. The CDR3 spells CASSPNLGPYNEQFF. For the CDR3, the DNA is TGTGCCAGCAGTCCTAACCTCGGACCGTACAATGAGCAGTTCTTC.

This clonotype was seen a handful of times. The J gene is TRBJ2-1, the V gene TRBV29-1; either TRBD1 or TRBD2 may fit D (5 bases each). CDR1 and CDR2 (germline): SQVTM, ANQGSEA. V dropped 3 bases and J dropped 8 bases, with 11 bases sitting between them. The CDR3 contains 12 residues. CDR3 sequence: CSVDEGSDEQFF. The CDR3 DNA sequence: TGCAGCGTTGATGAGGGGTCGGATGAGCAGTTCTTC.

The chain employs TRBV5-1 and TRBJ2-1; 14 nucleotides line up with TRBD2. This CDR3 region has 16 residues. Germline assignment: CDR1 SGHRS and CDR2 YFSETQ. Losses at the gene ends were 4 bases for V and 9 bases for J; bases not matched to a gene: 9. CDR3 loop: CASSVAGLAGVSEQFF. CDR3 DNA sequence: TGCGCCAGCAGCGTAGCGGGACTAGCGGGAGTTAGTGAGCAGTTCTTC.

This clonotype was counted only a few times. The gene calls are TRBV5-8 and TRBJ2-7; D possibly uses TRBD1 or TRBD2 (6 bases each). The CDR3 totals 15 residues. V gave up 2 bases and J gave up 7 bases, with 19 bases separating them. The germline gives CDR1 SGHTS, CDR2 YDEGEE. CDR3 nucleotides: TGTGCCAGCAGCTTAGGGGGGATAAAGACGAGTGAGCAGTACTTC. As protein: CASSLGGIKTSEQYF.

The chain combines TRBV19 with TRBJ2-7; D unresolved. The CDR3 has 14 amino acids. CDR1 is LNHDA and CDR2 is SQIVND in the germline V gene (reference sequence). V lost 2 bases to trimming and J lost 1 base, with 9 bases between them. This CDR3 is CASSITTGSYEQYF. In nucleotides, the CDR3 is TGTGCCAGTAGTATAACGACTGGGTCCTACGAGCAGTACTTC.

This chain uses TRBV24-1 with TRBJ2-3; weak D call: TRBD2 (6 bases). Trimming cost V 1 base and J 2 bases, with 12 bases left between them. The CDR3 contains 16 residues. Germline CDR1 is KGHDR and CDR2 is SFDVKD. The CDR3 sequence: CATSDFGRGYTDTQYF. CDR3 sequence (DNA): TGTGCCACCAGTGATTTCGGGCGGGGCTACACAGATACGCAGTATTTT.

At least ten counts were recorded for this clonotype. The V and J genes are TRBV6-5 and TRBJ2-3; TRBD2 might be the D (6 bases). Deletions cut 2 bases from V and 1 base from J, with 10 bases between. This CDR3 has 15 residues. The V gene's germline CDR1 is MNHEY and CDR2 SVGAGI. CDR3: CASSYRRVGTDTQYF. The CDR3 nucleotides read TGTGCCAGCAGTTACAGGAGGGTAGGCACAGATACGCAGTATTTT.

In this sample, this clonotype turned up a few times. V usage is TRBV12-3 or TRBV12-4 and J usage is TRBJ1-1; tentatively, D is TRBD1 (6 bases). V lost 4 bases and J lost 4, with 13 bases in between. The CDR3 consists of 14 residues. The CDR3 DNA is TGTGCCAGCAGTTCCGCCTGGGGGCCCACTGAAGCTTTCTTT. This gives the protein CASSSAWGPTEAFF.

This clonotype occurred a few times. V usage is TRBV5-1 and J usage is TRBJ1-2, with D possibly being TRBD1 (6 bases). CDR1 SGHRS and CDR2 YFSETQ come from the germline V gene. The ends were cut back, 0 bases at V and 2 bases at J, with 11 bases in the middle. CDR3 length: 15 residues. The CDR3 DNA reads as TGCGCCAGCAGCTTGGGACCAGGGGACAACTATGGCTACACCTTC. Protein sequence: CASSLGPGDNYGYTF.

At least ten counts were recorded for this clonotype. This chain links TRBV12-3 or TRBV12-4 with TRBJ2-1; D is ambiguous. V dropped 2 bases and J dropped 2 bases, with 10 bases sitting between them. The CDR3 is 15 amino acids. The CDR3 region has the DNA TGTGCCAGCAGTTTACCCGAATCCCCCTACAATGAGCAGTTCTTC. Protein product: CASSLPESPYNEQFF.

The table lists this clonotype with a few counts. The rearrangement uses TRBV7-6 and TRBJ1-2; a possible D gene is TRBD1 (5 bases). Trimming shortened V by 4 bases and J by 6 bases, and 15 bases separated the two germline ends. This CDR3 is 14 amino acids long. Germline CDR1 reads SGHVS; CDR2 reads FNYEAQ. In DNA form, the CDR3 reads TGTGCCAGCAGCTCGGGATCAGGGTTCGATGGCTACACCTTC. Translating it yields CASSSGSGFDGYTF.

This clonotype was observed a handful of times. The chain has TRBV5-1 and TRBJ2-3; 11 positions agree with TRBD2. The CDR3 is 14 amino acids. The V gene's germline CDR1 is SGHRS and CDR2 YFSETQ. The V gene end was trimmed by 3 bases and the J gene end by 5 bases; junction bases not matched to a gene: 2. CDR3 sequence: CASSWGLAVDTQYF. CDR3 nucleotide sequence: TGCGCCAGCAGCTGGGGACTAGCGGTAGATACGCAGTATTTT.

In regard to this clonotype: Its ends do not fully match the called genes, so a read error is possible. The rearrangement links TRBV29-1 to TRBJ1-1; the match to TRBD1 covers 11 bases. The CDR3 extends over 13 amino acids. The V gene's germline CDR1 is SQVTM and CDR2 ANQGSEA. The CDR3 is CSVEEAPGQGAGF. The CDR3 DNA reads TGCAGCGTTGAAGAGGCCCCTGGACAGGGGGCAGGGTTT. The full variable domain, completed using reference TRBV29-1 and TRBJ1-1, is SAVISQKPSRDICQRGTSLTIQCQVDSQVTMMFWYRQQPGQSLTLIATANQGSEATYESGFVIDKFPISRPNLTFSTLTVSNMSPEDSSIYLCSVEEAPGQGAGFGQGTRLTVV.

V is TRBV2 and J is TRBJ1-1, with D hard to call. The ends were cut back, 5 bases at V and 3 bases at J, with 10 bases in the middle. The CDR3 sequence is 13 residues long. Per germline, CDR1 SNHLY and CDR2 FYNNEI. The CDR3 DNA is TGTGCCAGCAGTAGCTCCGCCGACACTGAAGCTTTCTTT. Protein: CASSSSADTEAFF.

This clonotype was observed a single time. The J gene is TRBJ2-5, the V gene TRBV6-2 or TRBV6-3, with no clear D. The CDR3 covers 12 residues. CDR1 and CDR2 from the germline V gene are MNHEY and SVGEGT. The V gene lost 0 bases and the J gene lost 1 base, with 0 bases spanning the gap. CDR3 sequence reads: CASSYSQETQYF. The CDR3, as DNA: TGTGCCAGCAGTTACTCCCAAGAGACCCAGTACTTC.

This clonotype has just a few counts. V and J are TRBV7-6 and TRBJ2-5, with D possibly being TRBD2 (6 bases). V dropped 4 bases and J dropped 1 base, with 16 bases sitting between them. Germline V lookup: CDR1 SGHVS, CDR2 FNYEAQ. There are 16 residues in the CDR3. As DNA, the CDR3 is TGTGCCAGCAGCTCACCGGGGGAGCCCGGCCAAGAGACCCAGTACTTC. Its protein is CASSSPGEPGQETQYF.